What follows describes a single T cell receptor beta chain. This specimen belongs to a study of T cell responses to AZD1222 COVID-19 vaccine. Whole-study context: Second-dose timings of about 4 or about 12 weeks were pooled.

V lost 3 bases and J lost 0, with 13 bases in between. CDR3 length: 15 amino acids. CDR1 is SGHRS, CDR2 YFSETQ, per germline. TCRdb's copy holds only in-frame clones and misses some; the assay was immunoSEQ multiplex PCR. The data hold roughly 150,000 clones, with roughly 90% observed a single time. The chain combines TRBV5-1 with TRBJ2-7, with D uncertain. The sample consisted of peripheral blood, taken on day 0 of AZD1222 vaccination. The TCR comes from an adult in good health. The CDR3 region is CASSSQAVSSYEQYF. DNA for the CDR3: TGCGCCAGCAGCTCCCAGGCCGTGAGCTCCTACGAGCAGTACTTC.